This T cell receptor beta chain was sequenced during a study of T cells in Graves' hyperthyroidism and ophthalmopathy. From germline, CDR1 is MDHEN and CDR2 SYDVKM. Trimming left V 5 bases short and J 5 bases short, with 7 bases between. CDR3 length equals 12 residues. Study-level findings and limits: Clonotypes that were expanded in thyroid above 0.001 mostly appeared in blood too.

Disease duration was under 3 months in the ophthalmopathy patients, who also had a Clinical Activity Score of at least 3 and a NOSPECS grade of at least 4. Reasons for excluding patients were uncontrolled infection, other autoimmune disease, pregnancy or lactation. About this clonotype: Its specificity is not known.

RNA transcripts gave rise to amplified TCR beta CDR3 regions. HTBI primers were the set used in a first-round RT-PCR of the TCR CDR3. TCRdb re-analysed the multiplex PCR reads in MiXCR, keeping a single row per CDR3 protein. The sample includes 350,000 to 450,000 distinct CDR3 sequences, over 11% of them seen just once. The chain carries TRBV28 and TRBJ2-1; the D gene is possibly TRBD1 (6 bases). The TCR sequence derives from a man in his forties or fifties with Graves' ophthalmopathy. The sequencing sample was made of blood. In DNA, the CDR3 is TGTGCCAGCAGTGGACAGCACAATGAGCAGTTCTTC. Its translation is CASSGQHNEQFF.